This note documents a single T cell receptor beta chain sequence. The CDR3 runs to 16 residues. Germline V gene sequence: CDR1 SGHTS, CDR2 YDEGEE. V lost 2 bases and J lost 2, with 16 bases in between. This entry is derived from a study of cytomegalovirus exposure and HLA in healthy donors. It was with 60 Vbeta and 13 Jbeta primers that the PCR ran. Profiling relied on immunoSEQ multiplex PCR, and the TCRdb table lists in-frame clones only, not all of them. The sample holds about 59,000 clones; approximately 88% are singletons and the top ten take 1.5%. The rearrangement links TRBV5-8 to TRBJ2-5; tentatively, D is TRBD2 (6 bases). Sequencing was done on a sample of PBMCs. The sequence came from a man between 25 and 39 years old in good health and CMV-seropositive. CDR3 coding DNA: TGTGCCAGCAGCTTCAATCGGAGGGACTCACAAGAGACCCAGTACTTC. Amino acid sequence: CASSFNRRDSQETQYF.